The 5 T cell receptor beta chains given below trace back to one sample, sequenced in a study of human T cells and chemical hapten exposure. Time point described: patch test 2, 6 weeks after DPC sensitization. Documented treatment: therapeutic diphenylcyclopropenone sensitization with weekly scalp DPC. A single record per CDR3 protein comes from TCRdb applying MiXCR to the RACE reads. The repertoire includes about 85,000 distinct CDR3 sequences, about 9.9% of them detected once, and roughly 1.5% sits in the top ten. Sample: whole blood, taken in connection with sensitization to the hapten diphenylcyclopropenone (DPC). The origin of the receptors is a man aged 18 to 30 with alopecia areata. Some clones in this sample may be carry-over from other donors' samples.

This clonotype was observed at least ten times. V usage is TRBV5-1 and J usage is TRBJ1-5; D is unresolved. The germline V gene has CDR1 SGHRS and CDR2 YFSETQ. This CDR3 is built from 16 residues. Trimming cost V 0 bases and J 6 bases, with 16 bases left between them. DNA of the CDR3: TGCGCCAGCAGCTTGGAGCCGGCTGACCTTGCTCAGCCCCAGCATTTT. It yields the protein CASSLEPADLAQPQHF.

This clonotype has at least ten counts. The chain carries TRBV7-6 and TRBJ1-1, with 9 bases lining up with TRBD1. J gave up 3 bases and V 4 bases, and 6 bases lay outside the gene matches. This CDR3 contains 15 residues. Germline CDR1 is SGHVS and CDR2 is FNYEAQ. The CDR3 region is CASSSTGGRDTEAFF. CDR3 DNA sequence: TGTGCCAGCAGCTCGACAGGGGGAAGAGACACTGAAGCTTTCTTT.

This clonotype occurred many times. The CDR3: CSVGQGRDTGELFF. The DNA for the CDR3 is TGCAGCGTGGGACAGGGGAGGGACACCGGGGAGCTGTTTTTT. The chain couples TRBV29-1 to TRBJ2-2, with 10 bases aligning to TRBD1. This CDR3 is 14 amino acids long. CDR1 is SQVTM, CDR2 ANQGSEA, per germline. The V gene end was trimmed by 6 bases and the J gene end by 3 bases; junction bases not matched to a gene: 4.

This clonotype has more than one count but fewer than ten. V usage is TRBV9 and J usage is TRBJ2-1; a possible D gene is TRBD2 (5 bases). V was trimmed by 4 bases and J by 0 bases, leaving 8 bases between them. The CDR3 sequence is 14 residues long. CDR1 SGDLS and CDR2 YYNGEE come from the germline V gene. The CDR3 spells CASSQRPSYNEQFF. CDR3 nucleotide sequence: TGTGCCAGCAGCCAGCGGCCCTCCTACAATGAGCAGTTCTTC.

In this sample, this clonotype turned up a few times. The chain is built from TRBV29-1 and TRBJ2-7, with D possibly TRBD2 on 5 matching bases. Deletions cut 3 bases from V and 7 bases from J, with 10 bases between. The V gene's germline CDR1 is SQVTM and CDR2 ANQGSEA. The CDR3 is 11 residues long. CDR3 in amino acids: CSVDEGGEQYF. The CDR3 nucleotides are TGCAGCGTTGACGAGGGTGGAGAGCAGTACTTC.